These 14 T cell receptor beta chains were all obtained from the same sample, sequenced in a study of T cell changes during pregnancy in multiple sclerosis. TCRdb's copy holds only in-frame clones and misses some; the assay was immunoSEQ multiplex PCR. The table includes just under 85,000 clones, roughly nine tenths detected once. This specimen consisted of peripheral blood, obtained in the first trimester of pregnancy. These receptors all come from a female donor with multiple sclerosis, enrolled in a pregnancy study.

The genes are TRBV6-6 and TRBJ1-1; D unclear. Germline values: CDR1 MNHNY, CDR2 SVGAGI (reference sequence). The V end was cut by 4 bases, the J end by 4 bases, with 4 bases between. The CDR3 runs 11 residues. The CDR3 bases are TGTGCCAGCAGTTCAGTCACTGAAGCTTTCTTT. It codes for CASSSVTEAFF.

The gene calls are TRBV4-2 and TRBJ2-3, with D possibly being TRBD1 (6 bases). The ends were cut back, 4 bases at V and 1 base at J, with 21 bases in the middle. Germline V gene lookup returns CDR1 LGHNA and CDR2 YNFKEQ. The CDR3 has 18 residues. The CDR3 bases are TGTGCCAGCAGCCCGTCCCCGAACAGGGTCGAGGGCACAGATACGCAGTATTTT. It is translated as CASSPSPNRVEGTDTQYF.

J is TRBJ1-4 and V is TRBV28, with D unclear. CDR1 MDHEN and CDR2 SYDVKM come from the germline V gene. This CDR3 has 14 residues. V was cut by 7 bases and J by 4 bases, with 13 bases left in between. CDR3 sequence: CASNPGGLNEKLFF. CDR3 coding DNA: TGTGCCAGCAACCCCGGCGGGCTTAATGAAAAACTGTTTTTT. The full variable domain, rest sourced from reference TRBV28 and TRBJ1-4, is DVKVTQSSRYLVKRTGEKVFLECVQDMDHENMFWYRQDPGLGLRLIYFSYDVKMKEKGDIPEGYSVSREKKERFSLILESASTNQTSMYLCASNPGGLNEKLFFGSGTQLSVL.

This chain connects TRBV2 to TRBJ1-1; TRBD1 matches 8 bases. The CDR3 totals 14 residues. Germline V lookup: CDR1 SNHLY, CDR2 FYNNEI. The V segment lost 6 bases and the J segment 3 bases; nucleotides outside the gene matches: 6. CDR3 in amino acids: CASRRTGWDTEAFF. The CDR3 DNA sequence: TGTGCCAGCAGAAGGACAGGGTGGGACACTGAAGCTTTCTTT.

This clone was detected a few times. The chain links TRBV30 to TRBJ1-2, with D perhaps TRBD1 (6 bases). The CDR3 has 16 amino acids. The V gene's germline CDR1 is GTSNPN and CDR2 SVGIG (reference sequence). Trimming removed 3 bases at V and 8 bases at J, with 25 bases between. CDR3 sequence: CAWRGLRKGQGIGYTF. The DNA for the CDR3 is TGTGCCTGGAGAGGCCTCCGGAAGGGACAAGGCATCGGCTACACCTTC.

The rearrangement joins TRBV2 to TRBJ1-1, with a tentative D call TRBD1 (5 bases). The CDR3 loop spans 14 amino acids. CDR1 is SNHLY, CDR2 FYNNEI, per germline. With 7 bases removed from V and 1 base from J, the gap between germline ends came to 13 bases. CDR3 in amino acids: CASKKGGGNTEAFF. CDR3 in DNA: TGTGCCAGCAAAAAGGGCGGGGGGAACACTGAAGCTTTCTTT.

V is TRBV4-1 and J is TRBJ1-2; D may be TRBD1 (5 bases). Germline values: CDR1 MGHRA, CDR2 YSYEKL. The CDR3 extends over 15 amino acids. Between the trimmed V and J ends, which lost 4 bases and 6 bases, there was a span of 18 bases. CDR3 sequence reads: CASSPTQGGSDGYTF. For the CDR3, the DNA is TGCGCCAGCAGCCCCACCCAGGGTGGCTCGGATGGCTACACCTTC.

This CDR3 is CASSLAYGEGYTF. CDR3 bases: TGTGCCAGCAGCTTGGCGTACGGGGAAGGCTACACCTTC. The chain is built from TRBV5-4 and TRBJ1-2, with unresolved D. The CDR3 extends over 13 amino acids. Germline-derived CDR1 and CDR2 are SGHNT and YYREEE (reference sequence). Trimming removed 0 bases from V and 8 bases from J, with 11 bases in between.

The chain employs TRBV27 and TRBJ1-1; the D is unclear. Germline V lookup: CDR1 MNHEY, CDR2 SMNVEV (reference sequence). The CDR3 has 13 amino acids. The V gene lost 3 bases and the J gene lost 3 bases, with 8 bases spanning the gap. In DNA, the CDR3 is TGTGCCAGCAGTTTTGGTAGTGACACTGAAGCTTTCTTT. This codes for CASSFGSDTEAFF.

This chain connects TRBV5-6 to TRBJ2-5; 7 bases are shared with TRBD1. J lost 4 bases, V lost 4 bases, and 10 bases had no gene match. Looked up from germline, CDR1 is SGHDT and CDR2 is YYEEEE. The CDR3 consists of 15 residues. CDR3 nucleotides: TGTGCCAGCAGCGAAGATAATAGGGGGCCAGAGACCCAGTACTTC. Its protein product is CASSEDNRGPETQYF. Supplemented by reference TRBV5-6 and TRBJ2-5, the full variable domain reads DAGVTQSPTHLIKTRGQQVTLRCSPKSGHDTVSWYQQALGQGPQFIFQYYEEEERQRGNFPDRFSGHQFPNYSSELNVNALLLGDSALYLCASSEDNRGPETQYFGPGTRLLVL.

The genes are TRBV5-4 and TRBJ1-5; tentatively, D is TRBD1 (6 bases). V lost 0 bases and J lost 6, with 10 bases in between. CDR1 is SGHNT, CDR2 YYREEE, per germline (reference sequence). CDR3 length: 14 amino acids. The CDR3 region is CASSLAGAGQPQHF. Written as DNA, the CDR3 is TGTGCCAGCAGCTTGGCAGGGGCAGGTCAGCCCCAGCATTTT.

As for this clone: Other DNA variants within this sample encode the same CDR3. This chain connects TRBV7-9 to TRBJ2-7; 9 positions match TRBD1. Losses at the gene ends were 5 bases for V and 5 bases for J; bases not matched to a gene: 7. The V gene's germline CDR1 is SEHNR and CDR2 FQNEAQ (reference sequence). The CDR3 covers 14 residues. The CDR3 DNA is TGTGCCAGCAGCCAGGGACAGGGTCACCACGAGCAGTACTTC. Translated, it gives CASSQGQGHHEQYF.

The rearrangement links TRBV18 to TRBJ2-7; 7 bases match TRBD2. The CDR3 contains 14 residues. Germline V lookup: CDR1 KGHSH, CDR2 LQKENI. Germline trimming cut 3 bases from V and 5 bases from J; bases unmatched to any gene: 7. CDR3 coding DNA: TGTGCCAGCTCACCGACGGGAGGCGTCCACGAGCAGTACTTC. Translation gives CASSPTGGVHEQYF.

The V and J genes are TRBV9 and TRBJ2-5, with 10 bases identical to TRBD2. CDR3 length: 15 residues. V gave up 6 bases and J gave up 2 bases; unmatched junction bases: 7. The germline CDR1 and CDR2 sequences are SGDLS and YYNGEE. Here the CDR3 reads CASNLAGGHQETQYF. CDR3 in DNA: TGTGCCAGCAATTTAGCGGGAGGCCATCAAGAGACCCAGTACTTC.